The 21 T cell receptor beta chains below come from one sample, sequenced in a study of T-cell memory formation after mild COVID-19. TCRdb used MiXCR to reprocess the 5' RACE reads, holding one entry per CDR3 protein. The sample includes 450,000 or so distinct CDR3 sequences, approximately 23% seen only once; the top ten take around an eighth. Sequencing was performed on PBMCs or a T cell subset sorted from them (not recorded which). The receptors derive from an adult woman who had mild COVID-19 (a few samples of this study predate the infection). Cell type and time point are not known.

The J gene is TRBJ2-1, the V gene TRBV12-3 or TRBV12-4; D gene uncertain. The CDR3 loop spans 13 amino acids. The germline V and J ends were trimmed by 4 bases and 7 bases, with 11 bases remaining between them. The CDR3 sequence: CASSSGLPNEQFF. In nucleotides, the CDR3 is TGTGCCAGCAGTTCCGGCCTTCCGAATGAGCAGTTCTTC.

The chain recombines TRBV12-3 or TRBV12-4 with TRBJ2-2, with 7 positions matching TRBD1. The length of the CDR3 is 15 residues. Trimming took 8 bases from V and 2 from J; bases not matched to a gene: 8. CDR3 in amino acids: CASGSNRGNTGELFF. CDR3 nucleotides: TGTGCCAGCGGATCCAACAGGGGAAACACCGGGGAGCTGTTTTTT.

V and J are TRBV5-5 and TRBJ2-7; D gene uncertain. The length of the CDR3 is 12 residues. Germline CDR1 is SGHKS and CDR2 is YYEKEE (reference sequence). With 4 bases removed from V and 4 bases from J, the gap between germline ends came to 9 bases. The CDR3, as DNA: TGTGCCAGCAGCCCCCTGGGGTACGAGCAGTACTTC. As protein: CASSPLGYEQYF.

This clonotype was recorded a few times. The rearrangement joins TRBV6-1 to TRBJ1-1; D is ambiguous. With 2 bases removed from V and 3 bases from J, the gap between germline ends came to 13 bases. The germline CDR1 and CDR2 sequences are MNHNS and SASEGT. The CDR3 is made up of 15 amino acids. The CDR3 sequence is CASSENKGRDTEAFF. As DNA, the CDR3 is TGTGCCAGCAGTGAAAATAAGGGCCGGGACACTGAAGCTTTCTTT.

This clonotype was counted only a few times. This sequence joins TRBV4-2 and TRBJ1-2; D call uncertain. CDR1 and CDR2 from the germline V gene are LGHNA and YNFKEQ. V was cut by 4 bases and J by 5 bases, with 11 bases left in between. The CDR3 contains 13 residues. The CDR3 region is CASSPPMGYGYTF. The CDR3 nucleotides are TGTGCCAGCAGCCCCCCCATGGGTTATGGCTACACCTTC.

The chain recombines TRBV6-2 or TRBV6-3 with TRBJ2-7, with a weak D call TRBD2 (6 bases). Germline V gene lookup returns CDR1 MNHEY and CDR2 SVGEGT. This CDR3 is built from 15 residues. V was clipped by 6 bases and J by 7 bases, with 22 bases between them. The CDR3 here is CASSRPVAGKGEQYF. CDR3 nucleotides: TGTGCCAGCAGCCGACCCGTGGCGGGAAAGGGGGAGCAGTACTTC.

In this sample, this clonotype turned up a few times. The V call is TRBV15, the J call TRBJ2-1, with D unresolved. The germline gives CDR1 LNHNV, CDR2 YYDKDF (reference sequence). CDR3 length: 13 amino acids. V lost 1 base and J 10 bases, leaving 11 bases between the germline ends. The CDR3 DNA is TGTGCCACCAGCAGAGCATTGGAATTCGAGCAGTTCTTC. Its protein is CATSRALEFEQFF.

This chain links TRBV5-5 with TRBJ1-5; D perhaps matches TRBD1 (5 bases). Germline values: CDR1 SGHKS, CDR2 YYEKEE (reference sequence). CDR3 length: 16 amino acids. Trimming took off 4 bases at V and 6 bases at J, with 20 bases between the two ends. CDR3: CASSPSVGVGIQPQHF. CDR3 sequence (DNA): TGTGCCAGCAGCCCCTCTGTGGGGGTTGGAATTCAGCCCCAGCATTTT.

The gene calls are TRBV15 and TRBJ2-1; tentatively, D is TRBD1 or TRBD2 (5 bases each). V lost 1 base and J 8 bases, leaving 15 bases between the germline ends. The length of the CDR3 is 15 residues. Germline V gene data show CDR1 as LNHNV and CDR2 as YYDKDF (reference sequence). CDR3 protein: CATSRVSGTIDEQFF. As DNA, the CDR3 is TGTGCCACCAGCAGAGTTTCGGGGACGATCGATGAGCAGTTCTTC.

This clonotype has only a few counts. The V and J genes are TRBV2 and TRBJ1-2; a possible D gene is TRBD1 (5 bases). Trimming took 7 bases from V and 7 from J, leaving 16 bases between them. The CDR3 runs 13 residues. Germline V CDR1 and CDR2: SNHLY, FYNNEI. CDR3 coding DNA: TGTGCCAGCATGCCGGAAAGGGGCCGTGGCTACACCTTC. Translating it yields CASMPERGRGYTF. Combining the CDR3 with reference TRBV2 and TRBJ1-2 gives the whole variable domain EPEVTQTPSHQVTQMGQEVILRCVPISNHLYFYWYRQILGQKVEFLVSFYNNEISEKSEIFDDQFSVERPDGSNFTLKIRSTKLEDSAMYFCASMPERGRGYTFGSGTRLTVV.

The genes are TRBV5-1 and TRBJ2-1, with D possibly TRBD1 on 6 matching bases. This CDR3 is 16 amino acids long. Germline CDR1 reads SGHRS; CDR2 reads YFSETQ. Trimming took off 0 bases at V and 2 bases at J, with 12 bases between the two ends. The CDR3 is CASSLDRVWAYNEQFF. Here the CDR3 DNA reads TGCGCCAGCAGCTTGGACAGGGTCTGGGCCTACAATGAGCAGTTCTTC.

The chain recombines TRBV3-1 with TRBJ1-5, with D possibly matching TRBD1 (5 bases). The CDR3 is 14 amino acids. V was pared by 4 bases and J by 0 bases, with 7 bases between. Germline loops: CDR1 LGHDT, CDR2 YNNKEL (reference sequence). CDR3 bases: TGTGCCAGCAGCCGGGGGGATAGCAATCAGCCCCAGCATTTT. Translated, it gives CASSRGDSNQPQHF.

The chain uses TRBV29-1 and TRBJ1-5; the match to TRBD1 covers 9 bases. The germline V gene encodes CDR1 SQVTM and CDR2 ANQGSEA. The CDR3 length is 14 residues. V gave up 6 bases and J gave up 4 bases; unmatched junction bases: 7. CDR3 region: CSVAGQGGNQPQHF. The CDR3 DNA follows: TGCAGCGTCGCGGGACAGGGAGGGAATCAGCCCCAGCATTTT.

This clonotype was seen a handful of times. V and J are TRBV7-9 and TRBJ1-1; perhaps TRBD1 as D (5 bases). V dropped 4 bases and J dropped 0 bases, with 15 bases sitting between them. The length of the CDR3 is 16 residues. Germline loops: CDR1 SEHNR, CDR2 FQNEAQ (reference sequence). The CDR3 loop is CASSSTGVSMNTEAFF. CDR3 DNA sequence: TGTGCCAGCAGCTCTACAGGCGTCAGCATGAACACTGAAGCTTTCTTT.

The chain recombines TRBV6-2 or TRBV6-3 with TRBJ2-1, with D maybe TRBD2 (6 bases). The CDR3 runs to 15 residues. CDR1 and CDR2 from the germline V gene are MNHEY and SVGEGT. The V end was cut by 8 bases, the J end by 6 bases, with 20 bases between. For the CDR3, the DNA is TGTGCCAGCCGGGGAGGCGGCGAGGGGAGCAATGAGCAGTTCTTC. Translation: CASRGGGEGSNEQFF.

V gene TRBV20-1 combines with J gene TRBJ2-3, with D maybe TRBD1 (5 bases). The CDR3 is 13 residues long. Germline CDR1 and CDR2: DFQATT and SNEGSKA (reference sequence). The V end lost 1 base, the J end lost 2 bases, and 7 bases lay between the germline ends. CDR3 loop: CSARGQTTDTQYF. CDR3 bases: TGCAGTGCTAGAGGACAGACCACAGATACGCAGTATTTT.

This sequence joins TRBV4-3 and TRBJ2-5; possible D gene TRBD1, 6 bases. In germline, CDR1 is LGHNA, CDR2 YSLEER. V dropped 2 bases and J dropped 5 bases, with 15 bases sitting between them. This CDR3 region has 15 residues. Written as DNA, the CDR3 is TGCGCCAGCAGCCAATCAACAGGGACGGTGGAGACCCAGTACTTC. Its protein product is CASSQSTGTVETQYF.

There are a few counts of this clonotype. The chain has TRBV5-1 and TRBJ1-2, with a tentative D call TRBD1 (6 bases). V lost 5 bases, J lost 2 bases, and 19 bases lay in between. CDR3 length equals 16 residues. CDR1 and CDR2 (germline): SGHRS, YFSETQ. The CDR3 DNA follows: TGCGCCAGCAGTCTTCAGGGGTCCGGTTCGAACTATGGCTACACCTTC. It encodes CASSLQGSGSNYGYTF.

A few counts support this clonotype. The rearrangement links TRBV2 to TRBJ1-5; D gene ambiguous. V was cut by 2 bases and J by 3 bases, with 8 bases left in between. Looked up from germline, CDR1 is SNHLY and CDR2 is FYNNEI. CDR3 length equals 14 residues. The CDR3 reads CASSESSYNQPQHF. Written as DNA, the CDR3 is TGTGCCAGCAGTGAATCCAGCTACAATCAGCCCCAGCATTTT.

CDR3 nucleotide sequence: TGCAGCGTTGACTTTGCGGGACAAAGGTCCAATGAGCAGTTCTTC. Amino acids: CSVDFAGQRSNEQFF. The rearrangement joins TRBV29-1 to TRBJ2-1; D possibly matches TRBD1 or TRBD2 (6 bases each). Germline values: CDR1 SQVTM, CDR2 ANQGSEA. This CDR3 region has 15 residues. V lost 3 bases and J lost 6, with 18 bases in between.

Only a few counts were recorded for this clonotype. The chain employs TRBV5-1 and TRBJ2-1, with D possibly matching TRBD2 (6 bases). V was shortened by 1 base and J by 1 base, with 12 bases between the two germline ends. Per the germline V gene, CDR1 is SGHRS and CDR2 is YFSETQ. The CDR3 is made up of 16 amino acids. The CDR3 bases are TGCGCCAGCAGCTTGAGAGGGACTGGATCCTACAATGAGCAGTTCTTC. Protein product: CASSLRGTGSYNEQFF. The variable domain in full, completed from reference TRBV5-1 and TRBJ2-1, reads KAGVTQTPRYLIKTRGQQVTLSCSPISGHRSVSWYQQTPGQGLQFLFEYFSETQRNKGNFPGRFSGRQFSNSRSEMNVSTLELGDSALYLCASSLRGTGSYNEQFFGPGTRLTVL.